This T cell receptor (beta chain) was obtained from a study of regulatory T cells in long-lasting Graves disease. TCR beta libraries were built with iRepertoire HTBI primers and Arm-PCR of CDR3 regions. TCRdb used MiXCR to reprocess the multiplex PCR reads, holding one entry per CDR3 protein. There are 350,000 to 500,000 distinct CDR3 sequences in the sample; over 15% occur only once, and 20% to 25% lies in the top ten. This sample's time point: newly diagnosed GD, antithyroid drugs for less than 3 months. Researchers made the TCR library from RNA that was extracted from PBMCs. Around 9 milliliters of peripheral blood were drawn into EDTA tubes. The CDR3 sequence is 14 residues long. Germline CDR1 is SGHRS and CDR2 is YFSETQ. The V end lost 0 bases, the J end lost 5 bases, and 12 bases lay between the germline ends. Separately, the same data were catalogued under a study of T cells in Graves' hyperthyroidism and ophthalmopathy. As that study records: In blood, most of the thyroid clonotypes expanded above 0.001 were also present. Through a model of 13 V-J features, ophthalmopathy was separated from stable hyperthyroidism.

The receptor was derived from a woman between 18 and 29 years old with Graves disease. The chain has TRBV5-1 and TRBJ2-7; TRBD1 or TRBD2 may be the D gene (5 bases each). Sample: peripheral blood mononuclear cells (PBMCs), taken at new diagnosis, from a patient treated with antithyroid drugs. The CDR3: CASSLGDRFNEQYF. CDR3 in DNA: TGCGCCAGCAGCTTGGGGGACCGATTTAACGAGCAGTACTTC.